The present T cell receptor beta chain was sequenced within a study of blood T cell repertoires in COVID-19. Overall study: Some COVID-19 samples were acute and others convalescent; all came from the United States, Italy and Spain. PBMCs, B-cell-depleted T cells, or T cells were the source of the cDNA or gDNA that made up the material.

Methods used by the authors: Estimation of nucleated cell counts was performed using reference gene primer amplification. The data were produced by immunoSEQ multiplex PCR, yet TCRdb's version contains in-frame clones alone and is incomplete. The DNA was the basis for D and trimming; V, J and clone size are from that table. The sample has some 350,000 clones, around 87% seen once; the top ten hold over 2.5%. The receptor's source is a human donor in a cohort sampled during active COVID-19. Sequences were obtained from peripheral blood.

Here the CDR3 DNA reads TGTGCCAGCTCCCGGGACATTGACTATGGCTACACCTTC. Protein sequence: CASSRDIDYGYTF. V is TRBV6-5 and J is TRBJ1-2; D might be TRBD1 (6 bases). In germline, CDR1 is MNHEY, CDR2 SVGAGI. V was clipped by 8 bases and J by 3 bases, with 13 bases between them. This CDR3 contains 13 residues.